This T cell receptor beta chain was recorded in a study of control samples from healthy donors and cancer patients. V was cut by 4 bases and J by 7 bases, with 13 bases left in between. Per the germline V gene, CDR1 is GTSNPN and CDR2 is SVGIG (reference sequence). The CDR3 has 12 amino acids. Sequenced by immunoSEQ multiplex PCR; TCRdb stores in-frame clones only, minus some. The table shows under 75,000 clones, with 75% to 85% occurring only once. Source material: blood. The clonotype was recovered from a man aged 35-49 years in good health. The genes are TRBV30 and TRBJ1-2, with D unclear. CDR3 DNA sequence: TGTGCCTGGACCTCAATTGTTGGTGGCTACACCTTC. Translated: CAWTSIVGGYTF.